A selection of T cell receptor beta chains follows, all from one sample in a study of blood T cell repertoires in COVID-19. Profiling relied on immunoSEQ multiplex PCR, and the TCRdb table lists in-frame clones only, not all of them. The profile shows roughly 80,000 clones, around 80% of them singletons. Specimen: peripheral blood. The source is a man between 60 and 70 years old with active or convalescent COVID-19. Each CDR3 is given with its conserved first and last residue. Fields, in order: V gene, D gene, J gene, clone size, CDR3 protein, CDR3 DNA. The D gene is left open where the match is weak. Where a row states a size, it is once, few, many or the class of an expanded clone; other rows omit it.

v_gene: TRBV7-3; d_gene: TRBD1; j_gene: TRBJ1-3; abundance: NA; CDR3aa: CASSAGQGANTIYF; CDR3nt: TGTGCCAGCAGTGCGGGACAGGGGGCTAACACCATATATTTT
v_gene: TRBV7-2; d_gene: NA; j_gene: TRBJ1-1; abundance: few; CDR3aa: CASSLRFGDTEAFF; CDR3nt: TGTGCCAGCAGCTTAAGGTTCGGGGACACTGAAGCTTTCTTT
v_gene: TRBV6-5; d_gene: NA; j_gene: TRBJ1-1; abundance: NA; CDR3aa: CASSTREMNTEAFF; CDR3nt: TGTGCCAGCAGCACCCGGGAGATGAACACTGAAGCTTTCTTT
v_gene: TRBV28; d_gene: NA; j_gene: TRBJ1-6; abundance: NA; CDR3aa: CASSQTLGARPTNSPLHF; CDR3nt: TGTGCCAGCAGCCAGACGTTAGGAGCTAGACCCACTAATTCACCCCTCCACTTT
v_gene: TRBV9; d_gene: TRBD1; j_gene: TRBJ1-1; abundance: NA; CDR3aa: CASSGDRGGTEAFF; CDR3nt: TGTGCCAGCAGCGGGGACAGGGGAGGGACTGAAGCTTTCTTT
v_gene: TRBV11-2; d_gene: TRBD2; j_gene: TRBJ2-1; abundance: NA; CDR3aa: CASSLKRESSYNEQFF; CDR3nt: TGTGCCAGCAGCTTAAAGCGGGAAAGCTCCTACAATGAGCAGTTCTTC
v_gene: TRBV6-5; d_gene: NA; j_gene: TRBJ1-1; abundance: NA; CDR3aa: CASSYSPGVGTEAFF; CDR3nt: TGTGCCAGCAGTTACTCGCCAGGGGTGGGCACTGAAGCTTTCTTT
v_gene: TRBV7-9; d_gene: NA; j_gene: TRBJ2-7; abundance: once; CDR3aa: CASSPGIYEQYF; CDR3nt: TGTGCCAGCAGCCCAGGGATTTACGAGCAGTACTTC
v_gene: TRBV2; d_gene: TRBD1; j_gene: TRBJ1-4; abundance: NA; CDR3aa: CASSEGGQGAISGEKLFF; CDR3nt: TGTGCCAGCAGTGAAGGGGGACAGGGGGCCATCTCCGGGGAAAAACTGTTTTTT
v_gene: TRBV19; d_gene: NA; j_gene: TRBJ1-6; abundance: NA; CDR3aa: CASTLPGLNPDSPLHF; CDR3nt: TGTGCCAGTACCCTACCGGGACTCAACCCGGATTCACCCCTCCACTTT
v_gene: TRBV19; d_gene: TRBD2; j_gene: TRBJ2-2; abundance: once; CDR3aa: CASNPGGSNTGELFF; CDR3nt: TGTGCCAGTAACCCGGGAGGGAGCAACACCGGGGAGCTGTTTTTT
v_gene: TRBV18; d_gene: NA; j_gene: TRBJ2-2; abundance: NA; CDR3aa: CASSQSRDTSTGELFF; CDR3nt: TGTGCCAGCTCCCAAAGTAGGGACACTTCGACCGGGGAGCTGTTTTTT
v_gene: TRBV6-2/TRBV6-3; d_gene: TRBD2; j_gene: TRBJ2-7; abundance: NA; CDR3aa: CASTPPAGAPYEQYF; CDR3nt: TGTGCCAGCACCCCACCAGCGGGGGCCCCCTACGAGCAGTACTTC
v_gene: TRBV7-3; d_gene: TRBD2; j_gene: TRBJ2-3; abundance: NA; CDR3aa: CASSLRGLGLAGGDTQYF; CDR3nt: TGTGCCAGCAGCTTAAGGGGCCTCGGACTAGCGGGGGGAGATACGCAGTATTTT
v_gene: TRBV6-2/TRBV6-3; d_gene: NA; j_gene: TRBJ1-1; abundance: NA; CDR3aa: CASSPPEGRTEAFF; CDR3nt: TGTGCCAGCAGCCCCCCAGAGGGTAGGACTGAAGCTTTCTTT
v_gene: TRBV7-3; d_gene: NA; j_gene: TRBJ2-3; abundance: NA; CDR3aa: CASSLSALGTDTQYF; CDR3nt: TGTGCCAGCAGCTTATCTGCGTTAGGCACAGATACGCAGTATTTT
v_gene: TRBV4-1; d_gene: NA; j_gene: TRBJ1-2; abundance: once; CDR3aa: CASSQFREVIYGYTF; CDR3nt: TGCGCCAGCAGCCAATTTCGGGAGGTAATCTATGGCTACACCTTC
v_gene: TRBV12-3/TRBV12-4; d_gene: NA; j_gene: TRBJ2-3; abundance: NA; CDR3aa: CASRETGTDTQYF; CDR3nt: TGTGCCAGCAGAGAAACAGGGACAGATACGCAGTATTTT
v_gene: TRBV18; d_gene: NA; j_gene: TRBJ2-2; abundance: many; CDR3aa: CASSPGGTHTGELFF; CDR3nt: TGTGCCAGCTCACCAGGGGGGACCCACACCGGGGAGCTGTTTTTT
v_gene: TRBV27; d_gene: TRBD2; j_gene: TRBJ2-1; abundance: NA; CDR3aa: CASSSTASGGALLSYNEQFF; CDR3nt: TGTGCCAGCAGTTCGACAGCTAGCGGGGGGGCCTTACTCTCCTACAATGAGCAGTTCTTC
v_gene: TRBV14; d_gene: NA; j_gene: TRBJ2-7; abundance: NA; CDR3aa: CASSQAPGYEQYF; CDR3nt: TGTGCCAGCAGCCAAGCACCAGGCTACGAGCAGTACTTC
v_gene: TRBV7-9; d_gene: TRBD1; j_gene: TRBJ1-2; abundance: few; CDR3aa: CASSTGQGIANYGYTF; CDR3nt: TGTGCCAGCAGCACCGGACAGGGGATCGCTAACTATGGCTACACCTTC
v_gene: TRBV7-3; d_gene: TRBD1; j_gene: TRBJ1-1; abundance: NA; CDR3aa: CASSFGTGLEAFF; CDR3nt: TGTGCCAGCAGCTTTGGGACAGGGCTTGAAGCTTTCTTT
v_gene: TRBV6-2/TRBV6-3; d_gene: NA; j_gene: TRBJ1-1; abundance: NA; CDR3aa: CASSYVGGNTEAFF; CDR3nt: TGTGCCAGCAGTTATGTCGGGGGGAACACTGAAGCTTTCTTT
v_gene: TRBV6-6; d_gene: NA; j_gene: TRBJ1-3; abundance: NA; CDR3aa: CASSPTGRGNTIYF; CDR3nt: TGTGCCAGCAGTCCAACCGGGAGGGGAAACACCATATATTTT
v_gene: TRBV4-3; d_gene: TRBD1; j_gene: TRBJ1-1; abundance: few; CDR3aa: CASSRLVTGDTEAFF; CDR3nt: TGCGCCAGCAGCCGCCTTGTCACAGGGGACACTGAAGCTTTCTTT
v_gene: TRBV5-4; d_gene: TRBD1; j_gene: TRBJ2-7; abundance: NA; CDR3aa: CASSIQGQVLYEQYF; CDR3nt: TGTGCCAGCAGCATCCAGGGACAGGTGCTCTACGAGCAGTACTTC
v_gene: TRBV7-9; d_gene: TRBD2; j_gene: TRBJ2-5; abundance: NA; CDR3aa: CASSPSLGRGGTETQYF; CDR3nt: TGTGCCAGCAGCCCCTCCCTCGGACGGGGGGGAACGGAGACCCAGTACTTC
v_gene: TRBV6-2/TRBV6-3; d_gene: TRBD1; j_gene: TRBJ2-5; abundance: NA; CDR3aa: CASSRRTGRHF; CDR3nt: TGTGCCAGCAGTCGCCGGACAGGTCGTCACTTC
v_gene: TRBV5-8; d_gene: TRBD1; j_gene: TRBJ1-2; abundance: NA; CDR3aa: CASSADRGIGYTF; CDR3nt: TGTGCCAGCAGCGCGGACAGGGGGATAGGCTACACCTTC
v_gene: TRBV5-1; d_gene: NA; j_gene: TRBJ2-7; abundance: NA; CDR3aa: CASSLQHGGEQYF; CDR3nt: TGCGCCAGCAGCTTGCAACACGGGGGCGAGCAGTACTTC
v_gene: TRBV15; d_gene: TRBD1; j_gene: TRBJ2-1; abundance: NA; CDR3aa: CATSRGWGQGGNEQFF; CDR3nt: TGTGCCACCAGCAGAGGGTGGGGACAGGGGGGCAATGAGCAGTTCTTC
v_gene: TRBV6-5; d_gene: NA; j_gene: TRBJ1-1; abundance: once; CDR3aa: CASSYSGEVSTEAFF; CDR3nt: TGTGCCAGCAGTTACTCCGGGGAGGTAAGCACTGAAGCTTTCTTT
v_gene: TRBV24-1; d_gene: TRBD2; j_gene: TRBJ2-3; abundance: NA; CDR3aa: CATSDSSGGGGTDTQYF; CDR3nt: TGTGCCACCAGTGATTCAAGCGGGGGCGGGGGCACAGATACGCAGTATTTT
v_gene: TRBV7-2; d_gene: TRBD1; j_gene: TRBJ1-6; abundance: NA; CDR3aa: CASSEAPGQGSPLHF; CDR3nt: TGTGCCAGCAGCGAGGCACCGGGACAGGGTTCACCCCTCCACTTT
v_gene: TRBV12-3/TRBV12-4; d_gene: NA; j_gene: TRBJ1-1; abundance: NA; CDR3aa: CASKEQGNTEAFF; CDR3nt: TGTGCCAGCAAGGAGCAGGGGAACACTGAAGCTTTCTTT
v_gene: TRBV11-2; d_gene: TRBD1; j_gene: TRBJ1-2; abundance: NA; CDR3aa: CASSSTGGLRGYTF; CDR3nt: TGTGCCAGCAGCTCCACAGGGGGCTTAAGGGGCTACACCTTC
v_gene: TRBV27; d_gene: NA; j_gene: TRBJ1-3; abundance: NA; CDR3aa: CASSLGTAGNTIYF; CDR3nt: TGTGCCAGCAGTCTCGGGACTGCTGGAAACACCATATATTTT
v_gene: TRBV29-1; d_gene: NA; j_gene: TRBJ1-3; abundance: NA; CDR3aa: CSVEQGGNTIYF; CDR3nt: TGCAGCGTTGAACAGGGTGGAAACACCATATATTTT
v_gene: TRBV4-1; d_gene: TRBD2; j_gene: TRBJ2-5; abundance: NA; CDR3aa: CASSPSSGAQETQYF; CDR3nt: TGCGCCAGCAGCCCCTCGAGCGGGGCCCAAGAGACCCAGTACTTC
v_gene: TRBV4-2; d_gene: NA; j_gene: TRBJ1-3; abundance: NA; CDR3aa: CASSQAGSGNTIYF; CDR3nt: TGTGCCAGCAGCCAAGCGGGGTCTGGAAACACCATATATTTT
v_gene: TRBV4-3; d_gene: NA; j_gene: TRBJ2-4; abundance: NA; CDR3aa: CASSQGKRDIQYF; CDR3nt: TGCGCCAGCAGCCAAGGGAAGAGGGACATTCAGTACTTC
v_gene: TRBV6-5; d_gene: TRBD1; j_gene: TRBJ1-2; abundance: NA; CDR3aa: CASSLDREGGYTF; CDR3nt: TGTGCCAGCAGCCTTGACAGGGAAGGTGGCTACACCTTC
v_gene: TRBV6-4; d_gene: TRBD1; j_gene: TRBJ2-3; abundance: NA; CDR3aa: CASSDSVQGLDTQYF; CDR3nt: TGTGCCAGCAGTGACTCGGTACAGGGGTTAGATACGCAGTATTTT
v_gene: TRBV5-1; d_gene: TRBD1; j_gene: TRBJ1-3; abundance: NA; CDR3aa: CASSTGQGYSGNTIYF; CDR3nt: TGCGCCAGCAGCACCGGACAGGGCTACTCTGGAAACACCATATATTTT
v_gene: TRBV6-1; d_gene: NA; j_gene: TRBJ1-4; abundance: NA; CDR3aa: CASSESGTHQFNEKLFF; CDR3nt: TGTGCCAGCAGTGAATCAGGGACTCACCAGTTTAATGAAAAACTGTTTTTT
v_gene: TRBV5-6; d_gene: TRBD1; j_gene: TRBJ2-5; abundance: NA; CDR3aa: CASSLQGGETQYF; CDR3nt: TGTGCCAGCAGCTTACAGGGGGGTGAGACCCAGTACTTC
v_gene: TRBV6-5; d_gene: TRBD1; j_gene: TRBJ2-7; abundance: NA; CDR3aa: CASSYSGFGQGYEQYF; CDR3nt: TGTGCCAGCAGTTACTCGGGGTTCGGACAGGGATACGAGCAGTACTTC
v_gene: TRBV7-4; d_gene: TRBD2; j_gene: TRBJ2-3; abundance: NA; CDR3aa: CASSLTPLADSTDTQYF; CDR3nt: TGTGCCAGCAGCTTAACTCCGCTAGCGGATAGTACAGATACGCAGTATTTT
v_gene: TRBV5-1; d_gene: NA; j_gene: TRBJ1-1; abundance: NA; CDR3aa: CASSLAVTNTEAFF; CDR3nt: TGCGCCAGCAGCTTGGCGGTCACGAACACTGAAGCTTTCTTT
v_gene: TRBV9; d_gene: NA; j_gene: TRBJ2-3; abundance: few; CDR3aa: CASSPGISDTQYF; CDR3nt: TGTGCCAGCAGCCCCGGGATTTCAGATACGCAGTATTTT
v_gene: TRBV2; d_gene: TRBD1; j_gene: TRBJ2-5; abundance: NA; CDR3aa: CASSVQGAGETQYF; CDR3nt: TGTGCCAGCAGTGTACAGGGGGCAGGAGAGACCCAGTACTTC
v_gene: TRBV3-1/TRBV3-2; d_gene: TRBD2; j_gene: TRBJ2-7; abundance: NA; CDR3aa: CASSQAGGGGEQYF; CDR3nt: TGTGCCAGCAGCCAAGCGGGCGGGGGGGGCGAGCAGTACTTC
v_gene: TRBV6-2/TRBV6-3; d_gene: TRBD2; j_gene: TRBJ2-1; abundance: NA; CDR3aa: CASSYGTSGVNEQFF; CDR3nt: TGTGCCAGCAGTTACGGGACTAGCGGGGTCAATGAGCAGTTCTTC
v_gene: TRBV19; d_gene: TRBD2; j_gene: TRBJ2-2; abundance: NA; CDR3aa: CASSMGGTLRTGELFF; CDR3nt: TGTGCCAGTAGTATGGGGGGGACTCTGCGCACCGGGGAGCTGTTTTTT
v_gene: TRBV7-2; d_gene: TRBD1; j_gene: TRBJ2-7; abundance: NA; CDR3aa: CASSLAQTGGLYEQYF; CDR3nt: TGTGCCAGCAGCTTAGCGCAAACAGGGGGATTGTACGAGCAGTACTTC
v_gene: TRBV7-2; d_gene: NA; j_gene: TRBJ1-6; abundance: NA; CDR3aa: CASSLASGSYSPLHF; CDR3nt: TGTGCCAGCAGCTTAGCATCGGGGTCTTATTCACCCCTCCACTTT